This T cell receptor (beta chain) was sequenced during a study of beta chain features in type 1 diabetes (dated by TCRdb to 2016 to 2019). Broadly, across the study: Mean age, gender distribution, total cell number and subset yield were not different between patients and healthy donors. In the study, TCRB repertoires of sorted circulating CD4+ T cell subsets from recently diagnosed type 1 diabetes patients were compared with those of matched healthy donors. Whereas all 28 donors provided naive and central memory subsets, regulatory and stem cell-like memory subsets were isolated from just 8 patients and about 8 healthy donors. A total of roughly 110 million sorted cells were examined across all samples, and the number of cells per subset was strongly correlated with RNA yield.

Inclusive of the bounding cysteine and phenylalanine, the CDR3 is 16 residues long. Solely the CDR3 DNA is kept, with 48 bases framed from the first base. For this chain, trimming is 2 bases at the V end and 1 base at the J end, and the number of junction bases without a gene match is 6. CDR1 and CDR2, looked up from the germline V gene, are MNHEY and SVGAGI. A remark on this clone: Its cognate antigen has yet to be identified. The record has no base qualities; no much larger clone is one base away.

Beyond this particular receptor, the publication reports: PCR may preferentially amplify shorter templates, but because patient and control samples were amplified and corrected together, any resulting skew would affect both groups equally. Naive, central memory and regulatory TCRB repertoires appeared to be more alike among patients than among healthy donors. At VDJ recombination sites, patients with type 1 diabetes made fewer insertions and deleted more nucleotides, a pattern implying thymic rearrangement abnormalities. Because cDNA rather than genomic DNA was sequenced, highly expressing activated cells could have been over-represented, although no difference in activation and CD3 levels was found between groups. HLA sub-analyses involved small numbers of individuals, so any influence of HLA type on TCRB rearrangement remained unresolved. A moderate but significant shortening of TCRB CDR3 length was observed in type 1 diabetes patients in all four CD4+ subsets.

The High Capacity cDNA Reverse Transcription Kit was used to reverse transcribe all of the isolated RNA, meaning that expressed TCRB transcripts were what got sequenced. Naive, central memory and regulatory T cell samples underwent deep immunoSEQ sequencing, averaging about 3.57 million total reads per sample. After sorted cells were lysed in RLT buffer, RNA was extracted with DNase-treated RNeasy Micro or Mini kits, with the choice depending on cell number. Each cell subset was processed on its own to prevent cross-contamination, while patient and healthy donor samples were processed together. The immunoSEQ multiplex PCR was used to amplify TCRB sequences from cDNA, generating 87-bp fragments that spanned the CDR3 region. Sequencing of the amplicons was done on the Illumina HiSeq platform. The original methods were these. PCR bias was corrected computationally using synthetic template baselines, and reads within Hamming distance 2 were collapsed, with unmergeable singletons discarded. By aligning reads against IMGT, V, D and J genes, CDR3 length, and insertions or deletions at six rearrangement sites were assigned. Within each subset, clonotype counts were normalized to sorted cell number, after which true diversity and Gini coefficients were computed with the tcR R package. The overlap coefficient, calculated on TCRB nucleotide sequences, was used to quantify repertoire sharing. As a proxy for the pre-selection repertoire, out-of-frame TCRB sequences from naive cells were analyzed. Not all clones reach the TCRdb copy of this immuneACCESS table, which keeps in-frame sequences only. Checked studies attribute under half of the gap to unresolved V genes and leave the rest unexplained. That table supplies the V and J calls and clone size; D and trimming were determined from the DNA. Across this sample there are about 350,000 clones, with around 20% seen only once. The top ten clonotypes cover approximately 0.041% of the sample.

Each donor gave one peripheral blood draw, roughly 110 mL on average, collected into heparinised tubes. Using a panel that included CD45RO, CCR7, CD25, CD127, CD95 and CD27, naive, central memory, regulatory and stem cell-like memory CD4+ T cells were sorted on a BD FACSAria II. All sorted populations exceeded 95% purity. Right away, PBMCs were isolated by Lymphoprep density gradient centrifugation and were stained directly, with no culture step. So that batch effects would be minimized, each experiment stained and sorted samples in pairs, pairing one healthy donor with one patient. This receptor was obtained from a woman aged 18-29 years in good health. The sequenced material came from naive CD4+ T cells from blood. The sample's cell subset or site, from its label and the paper: true naive CD4+ T cells. This receptor chain uses TRBV6-5 and TRBJ2-7, with 9 bases matching TRBD1. At the DNA level, the sequence is TGTGCCAGCAGTTACGGGGGGACAGGGAGGTCCTACGAGCAGTACTTC. It encodes CASSYGGTGRSYEQYF.